The source of this T cell receptor (beta chain) is a study of blood T cell repertoires in COVID-19. The overall study: Acute and convalescent COVID-19 specimens originated in the United States, Italy and Spain. In each case, the material was cDNA or gDNA derived from T cells, B-cell-depleted T cells, or PBMCs.

Per the original methods: Reference gene primers were amplified, and this amplification served to estimate nucleated cell counts. Assay used: immunoSEQ multiplex PCR; TCRdb lists only in-frame clones, some missing. The V and J calls and the clone size are those of that table, but D and trimming were determined from the DNA. The sample lists around 70,000 clones, approximately 78% seen once, with less than 20% in the top ten. The CDR3 loop spans 15 amino acids. Germline CDR1 reads LGHNA; CDR2 reads YNFKEQ. Trimming removed 2 bases at V and 2 bases at J, with 11 bases between. The source is a human donor in a cohort sampled during active COVID-19. Sequenced: peripheral blood. V is TRBV4-2 and J is TRBJ2-3; no clear D gene. The CDR3 region has the DNA TGTGCCAGCAGCCAATGGGTAGCAGACACAGATACGCAGTATTTT. Its protein product is CASSQWVADTDTQYF.